This record looks at one T cell receptor beta chain sequence and its context. What it binds is unknown. The data are from a study of lymphopenia after photon versus proton radiotherapy. Sequencing was performed with immunoSEQ multiplex PCR; in TCRdb, only in-frame clones are kept and a portion is missing. The repertoire has about 27,000 clones, about 87% of them found once; the top ten carry roughly 18%. Study-wide results and limits: Oligoclonal CD8+ Temra expansion after nadir drove photon patients' diversity drop. Survival link was tested only in deceased patients; proton benefit remains a possibility. Post-nadir TCR diversity decline inversely tracked overall survival among those who died.

The source was peripheral blood, collected from a patient treated with photon-based radiotherapy. The clonotype originates from a man between 50 and 59 years old with gastric cancer.

The chain's CDR3 is CASSQRLAGGPDTQYF. The CDR3 DNA reads TGCGCCAGCAGCCAAAGGCTAGCGGGGGGGCCAGATACGCAGTATTTT. This chain uses TRBV4-1 with TRBJ2-3; 12 bases are shared with TRBD2. Germline CDR1 reads MGHRA; CDR2 reads YSYEKL. With V trimmed by 2 bases and J by 4 bases, 4 bases remained unmatched. The CDR3 runs 16 residues.